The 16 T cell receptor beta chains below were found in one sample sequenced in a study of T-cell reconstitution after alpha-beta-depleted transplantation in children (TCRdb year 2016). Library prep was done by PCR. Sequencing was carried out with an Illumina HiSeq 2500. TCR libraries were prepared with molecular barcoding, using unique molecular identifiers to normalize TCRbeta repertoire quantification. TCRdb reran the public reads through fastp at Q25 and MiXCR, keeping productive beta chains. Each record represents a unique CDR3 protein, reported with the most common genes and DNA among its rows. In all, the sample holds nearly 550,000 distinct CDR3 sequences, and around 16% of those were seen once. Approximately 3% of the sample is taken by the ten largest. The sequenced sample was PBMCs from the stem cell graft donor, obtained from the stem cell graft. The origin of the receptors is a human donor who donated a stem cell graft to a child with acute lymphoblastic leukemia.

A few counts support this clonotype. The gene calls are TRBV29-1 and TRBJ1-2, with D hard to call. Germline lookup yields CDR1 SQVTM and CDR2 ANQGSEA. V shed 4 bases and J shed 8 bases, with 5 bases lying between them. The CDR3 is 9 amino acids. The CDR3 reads CSVAKGYTF. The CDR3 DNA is TGCAGCGTTGCTAAGGGCTACACCTTC.

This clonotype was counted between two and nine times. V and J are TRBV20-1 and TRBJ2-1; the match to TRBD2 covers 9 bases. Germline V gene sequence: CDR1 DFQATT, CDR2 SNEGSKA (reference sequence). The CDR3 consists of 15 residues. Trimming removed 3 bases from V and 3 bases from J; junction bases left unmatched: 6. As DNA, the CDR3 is TGCAGTGCTAGGGCCCGGACTAGCGTCTACAATGAGCAGTTCTTC. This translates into CSARARTSVYNEQFF.

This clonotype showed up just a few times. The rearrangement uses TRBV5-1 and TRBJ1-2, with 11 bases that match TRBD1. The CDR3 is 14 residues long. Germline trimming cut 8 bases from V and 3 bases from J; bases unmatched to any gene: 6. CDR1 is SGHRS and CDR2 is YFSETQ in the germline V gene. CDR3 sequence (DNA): TGCGCCAGTATGGGACAGGGGGTTGACTATGGCTACACCTTC. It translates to CASMGQGVDYGYTF. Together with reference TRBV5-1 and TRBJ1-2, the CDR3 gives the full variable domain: KAGVTQTPRYLIKTRGQQVTLSCSPISGHRSVSWYQQTPGQGLQFLFEYFSETQRNKGNFPGRFSGRQFSNSRSEMNVSTLELGDSALYLCASMGQGVDYGYTFGSGTRLTVV.

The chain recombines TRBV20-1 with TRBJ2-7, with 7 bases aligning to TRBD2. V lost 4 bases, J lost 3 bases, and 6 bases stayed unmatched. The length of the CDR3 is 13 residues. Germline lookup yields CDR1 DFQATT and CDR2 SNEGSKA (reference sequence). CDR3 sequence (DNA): TGCAGTGCTATCCCGGCGGGAGTCTACGAGCAGTACTTC. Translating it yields CSAIPAGVYEQYF.

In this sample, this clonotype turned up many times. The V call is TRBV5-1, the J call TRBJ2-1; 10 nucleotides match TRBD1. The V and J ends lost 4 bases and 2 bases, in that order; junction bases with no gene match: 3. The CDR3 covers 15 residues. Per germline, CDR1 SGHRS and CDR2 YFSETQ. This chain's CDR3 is CASSADRGAYNEQFF. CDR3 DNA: TGCGCCAGCAGCGCGGACAGGGGGGCCTACAATGAGCAGTTCTTC.

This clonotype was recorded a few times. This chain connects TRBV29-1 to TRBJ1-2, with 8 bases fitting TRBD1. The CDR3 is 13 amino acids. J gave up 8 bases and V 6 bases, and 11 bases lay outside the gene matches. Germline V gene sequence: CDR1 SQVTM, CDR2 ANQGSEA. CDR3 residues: CSVEPQGGDGYTF. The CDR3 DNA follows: TGCAGCGTGGAACCACAGGGGGGTGACGGCTACACCTTC. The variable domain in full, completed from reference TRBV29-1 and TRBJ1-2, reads SAVISQKPSRDICQRGTSLTIQCQVDSQVTMMFWYRQQPGQSLTLIATANQGSEATYESGFVIDKFPISRPNLTFSTLTVSNMSPEDSSIYLCSVEPQGGDGYTFGSGTRLTVV.

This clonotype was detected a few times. The chain's CDR3 is CSARDLALLEQYF. The CDR3 coding sequence is TGCAGTGCTAGAGATTTGGCATTACTGGAGCAGTACTTC. The V and J genes are TRBV20-1 and TRBJ2-7, with D hard to call. V lost 0 bases and J lost 7, with 13 bases in between. This CDR3 spans 13 amino acids. Germline lookup yields CDR1 DFQATT and CDR2 SNEGSKA (reference sequence).

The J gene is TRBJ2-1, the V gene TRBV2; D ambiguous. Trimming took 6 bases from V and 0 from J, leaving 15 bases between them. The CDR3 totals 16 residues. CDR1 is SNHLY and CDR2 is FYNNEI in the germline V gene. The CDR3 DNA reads TGTGCCAGCAGCCGTATCAGACGGAGCTCCTACAATGAGCAGTTCTTC. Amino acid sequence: CASSRIRRSSYNEQFF.

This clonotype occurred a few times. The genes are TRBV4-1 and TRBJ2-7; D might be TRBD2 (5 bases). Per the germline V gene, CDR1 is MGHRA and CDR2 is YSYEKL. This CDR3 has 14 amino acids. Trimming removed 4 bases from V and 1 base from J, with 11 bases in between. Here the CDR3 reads CASSPGIASYEQYF. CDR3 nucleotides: TGCGCCAGCAGCCCGGGAATAGCTTCCTACGAGCAGTACTTC.

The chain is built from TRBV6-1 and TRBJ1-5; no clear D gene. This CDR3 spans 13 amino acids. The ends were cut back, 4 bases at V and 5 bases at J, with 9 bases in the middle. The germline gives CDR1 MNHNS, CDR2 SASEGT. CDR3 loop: CASSGRVDQPQHF. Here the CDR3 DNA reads TGTGCCAGCAGTGGACGGGTGGATCAGCCCCAGCATTTT.

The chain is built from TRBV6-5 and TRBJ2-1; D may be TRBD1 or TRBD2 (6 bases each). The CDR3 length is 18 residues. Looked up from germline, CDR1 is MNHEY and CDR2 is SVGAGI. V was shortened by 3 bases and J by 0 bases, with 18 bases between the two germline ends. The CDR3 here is CASSYRGPTKASYNEQFF. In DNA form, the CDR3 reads TGTGCCAGCAGTTATCGGGGGCCCACCAAGGCCTCCTACAATGAGCAGTTCTTC.

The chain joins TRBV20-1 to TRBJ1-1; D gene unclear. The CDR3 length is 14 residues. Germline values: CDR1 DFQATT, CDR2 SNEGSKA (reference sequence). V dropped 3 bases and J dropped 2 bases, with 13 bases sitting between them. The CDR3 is CSARGIGRNTEAFF. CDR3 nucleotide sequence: TGCAGTGCTAGGGGTATAGGGAGAAACACTGAAGCTTTCTTT.

CDR3 in DNA: TGTGCCAGCATGTCCGGGACTAGCGTCTACGAGCAGTACTTC. It is translated as CASMSGTSVYEQYF. V gene TRBV3-1 combines with J gene TRBJ2-7; 10 bases agree with TRBD2. From germline, CDR1 is LGHDT and CDR2 YNNKEL (reference sequence). Trimming took 7 bases from V and 3 from J; bases not matched to a gene: 6. This CDR3 has 14 residues.

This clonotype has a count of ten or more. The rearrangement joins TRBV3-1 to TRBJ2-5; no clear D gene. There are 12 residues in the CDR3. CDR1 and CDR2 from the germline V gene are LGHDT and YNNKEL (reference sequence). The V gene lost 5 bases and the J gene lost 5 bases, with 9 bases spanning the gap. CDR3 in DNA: TGTGCCAGCAGCTCACTCGGGGAGACCCAGTACTTC. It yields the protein CASSSLGETQYF.

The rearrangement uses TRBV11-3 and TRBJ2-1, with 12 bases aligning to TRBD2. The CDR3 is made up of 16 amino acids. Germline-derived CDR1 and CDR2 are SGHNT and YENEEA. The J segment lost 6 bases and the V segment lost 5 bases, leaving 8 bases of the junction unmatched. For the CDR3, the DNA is TGTGCCAGCAGCCCTAGGACTAGCGGGGCCTCCAATGAGCAGTTCTTC. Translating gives CASSPRTSGASNEQFF.

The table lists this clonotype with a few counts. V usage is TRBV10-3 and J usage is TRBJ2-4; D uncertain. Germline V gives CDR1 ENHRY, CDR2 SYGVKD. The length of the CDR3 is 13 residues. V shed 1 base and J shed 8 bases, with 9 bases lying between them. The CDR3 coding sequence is TGTGCCATCAGTGAGTACAACGGTGACATTCAGTACTTC. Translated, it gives CAISEYNGDIQYF.